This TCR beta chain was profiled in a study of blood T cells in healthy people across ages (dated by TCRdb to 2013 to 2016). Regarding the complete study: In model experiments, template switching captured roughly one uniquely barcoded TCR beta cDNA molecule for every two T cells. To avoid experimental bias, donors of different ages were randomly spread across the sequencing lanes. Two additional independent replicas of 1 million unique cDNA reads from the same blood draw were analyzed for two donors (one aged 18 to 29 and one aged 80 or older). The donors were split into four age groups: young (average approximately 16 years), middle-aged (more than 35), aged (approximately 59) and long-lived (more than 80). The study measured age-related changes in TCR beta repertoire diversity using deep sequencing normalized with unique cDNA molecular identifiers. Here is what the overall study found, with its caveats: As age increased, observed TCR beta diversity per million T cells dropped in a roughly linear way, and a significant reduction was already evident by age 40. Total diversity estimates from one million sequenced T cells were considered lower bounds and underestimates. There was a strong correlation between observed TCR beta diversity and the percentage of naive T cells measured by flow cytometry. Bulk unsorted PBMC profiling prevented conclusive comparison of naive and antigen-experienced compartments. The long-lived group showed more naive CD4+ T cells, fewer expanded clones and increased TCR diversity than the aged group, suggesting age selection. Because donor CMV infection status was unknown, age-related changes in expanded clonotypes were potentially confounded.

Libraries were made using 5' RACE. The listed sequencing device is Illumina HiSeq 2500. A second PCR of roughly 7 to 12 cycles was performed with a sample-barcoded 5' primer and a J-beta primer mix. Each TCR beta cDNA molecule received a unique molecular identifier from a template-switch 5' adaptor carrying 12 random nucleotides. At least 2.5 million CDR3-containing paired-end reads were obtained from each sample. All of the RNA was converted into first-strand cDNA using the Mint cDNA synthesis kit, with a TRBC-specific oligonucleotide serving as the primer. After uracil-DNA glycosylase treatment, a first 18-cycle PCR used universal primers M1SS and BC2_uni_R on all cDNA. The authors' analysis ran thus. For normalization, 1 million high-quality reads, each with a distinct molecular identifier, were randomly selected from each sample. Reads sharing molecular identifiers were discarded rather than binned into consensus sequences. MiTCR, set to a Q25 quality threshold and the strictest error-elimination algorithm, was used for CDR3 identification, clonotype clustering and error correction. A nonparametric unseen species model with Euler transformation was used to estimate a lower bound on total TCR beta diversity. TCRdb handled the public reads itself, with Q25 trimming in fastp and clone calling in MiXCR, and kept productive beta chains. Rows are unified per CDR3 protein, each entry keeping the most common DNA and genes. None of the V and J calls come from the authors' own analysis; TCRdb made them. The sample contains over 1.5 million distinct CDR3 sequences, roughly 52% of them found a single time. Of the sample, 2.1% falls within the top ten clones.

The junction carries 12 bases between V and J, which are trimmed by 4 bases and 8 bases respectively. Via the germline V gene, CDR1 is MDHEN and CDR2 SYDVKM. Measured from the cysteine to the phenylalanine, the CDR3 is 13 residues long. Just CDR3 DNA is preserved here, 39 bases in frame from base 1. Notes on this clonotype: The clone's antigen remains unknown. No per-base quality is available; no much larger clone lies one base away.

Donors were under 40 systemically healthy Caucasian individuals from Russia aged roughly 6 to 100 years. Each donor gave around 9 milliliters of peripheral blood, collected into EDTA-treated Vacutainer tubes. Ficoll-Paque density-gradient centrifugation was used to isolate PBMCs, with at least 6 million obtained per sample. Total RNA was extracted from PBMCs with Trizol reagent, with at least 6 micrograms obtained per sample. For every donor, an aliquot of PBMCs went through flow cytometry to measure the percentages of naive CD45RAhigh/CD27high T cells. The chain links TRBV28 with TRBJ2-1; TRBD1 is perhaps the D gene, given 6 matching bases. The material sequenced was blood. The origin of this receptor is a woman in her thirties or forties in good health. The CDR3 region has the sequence CASSSHGGDEQFF. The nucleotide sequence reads TGTGCCAGCAGTTCCCATGGGGGCGATGAGCAGTTCTTC. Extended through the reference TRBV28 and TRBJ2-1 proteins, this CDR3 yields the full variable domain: DVKVTQSSRYLVKRTGEKVFLECVQDMDHENMFWYRQDPGLGLRLIYFSYDVKMKEKGDIPEGYSVSREKKERFSLILESASTNQTSMYLCASSSHGGDEQFFGPGTRLTVL.